This TCR beta chain was identified in a study of blood T cell repertoires in COVID-19. Study-wide context: T cells, B-cell-depleted T cells, or PBMCs provided the cDNA or gDNA that served as material.

Germline-derived CDR1 and CDR2 are SGHTA and FQGTGA. The trim removed 3 bases at V and 1 base at J, leaving 4 bases unmatched. CDR3 size: 16 residues. Original processing notes: Using reference gene primer amplification, nucleated cell counts were estimated. TCRdb's table, derived via immunoSEQ multiplex PCR, lists solely in-frame clones and lacks some. V, J and clone size are taken as reported in that table, and D and trimming were inferred from the DNA itself. The sample holds 110,000 or so clones; around 81% are singletons and the top ten take about 40%. This TCR was recovered from an elderly man with acute or convalescent COVID-19. V usage is TRBV7-3 and J usage is TRBJ2-2, with 8 nucleotides matching TRBD1. The sequenced material came from peripheral blood. The CDR3 protein is CASSFQGALNTGELFF. The CDR3 DNA is TGTGCCAGCAGCTTTCAGGGGGCCTTGAACACCGGGGAGCTGTTTTTT.